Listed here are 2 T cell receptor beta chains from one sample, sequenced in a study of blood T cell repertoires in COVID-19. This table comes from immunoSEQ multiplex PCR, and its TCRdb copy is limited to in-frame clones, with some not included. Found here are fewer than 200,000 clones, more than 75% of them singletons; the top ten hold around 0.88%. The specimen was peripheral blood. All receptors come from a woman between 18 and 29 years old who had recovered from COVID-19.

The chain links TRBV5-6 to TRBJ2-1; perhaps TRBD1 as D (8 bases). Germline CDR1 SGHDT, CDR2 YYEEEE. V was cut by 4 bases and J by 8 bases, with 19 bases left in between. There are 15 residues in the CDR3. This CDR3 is CASSTGGGLLDEQFF. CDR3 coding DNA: TGTGCCAGCAGCACAGGGGGGGGCCTCTTAGATGAGCAGTTCTTC. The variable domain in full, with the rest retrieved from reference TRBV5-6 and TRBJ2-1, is DAGVTQSPTHLIKTRGQQVTLRCSPKSGHDTVSWYQQALGQGPQFIFQYYEEEERQRGNFPDRFSGHQFPNYSSELNVNALLLGDSALYLCASSTGGGLLDEQFFGPGTRLTVL.

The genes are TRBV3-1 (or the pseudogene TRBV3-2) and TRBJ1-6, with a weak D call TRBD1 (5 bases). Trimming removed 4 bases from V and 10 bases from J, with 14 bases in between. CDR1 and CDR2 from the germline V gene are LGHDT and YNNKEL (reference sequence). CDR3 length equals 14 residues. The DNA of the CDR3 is TGTGCCAGCAGCCGCGACAGTGCCCAATCACCCCTCCACTTT. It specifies CASSRDSAQSPLHF.